This T cell receptor (beta chain) comes out of a study of blood T cell repertoires in COVID-19. On the study more broadly: Spain, Italy and the United States supplied samples that represented acute and convalescent COVID-19. T cells, B-cell-depleted T cells, or PBMCs supplied cDNA or gDNA.

In this sample, this clone turned up a few times. V gave up 3 bases and J gave up 4 bases, with 13 bases separating them. The CDR3 extends over 15 amino acids. Germline-derived CDR1 and CDR2 are LGHDT and YNNKEL (reference sequence). Original processing methods: Amplification of reference gene primers provided the estimated nucleated cell counts. This table comes from immunoSEQ multiplex PCR, and its TCRdb copy is limited to in-frame clones, with some not included. That table supplies the V and J calls and clone size; D and trimming were determined from the DNA. Among around 26,000 clones listed, about four fifths were seen once.

This chain connects TRBV3-1 (or the pseudogene TRBV3-2) to TRBJ1-5; a weak D match, TRBD1 (5 bases). The sequence derives from a human donor in a cohort sampled during active COVID-19. The sequenced material came from peripheral blood. DNA for the CDR3: TGTGCCAGCAGCCAGATGGTGGGGGGTAATCAGCCCCAGCATTTT. Residues: CASSQMVGGNQPQHF.